The rows below give T cell receptor beta chains drawn from one sample of a study of human T cells and chemical hapten exposure. Using its own MiXCR run on the RACE reads, TCRdb lists one record per CDR3 protein. The sample holds about 120,000 distinct CDR3 sequences; approximately 15% are singletons and the top ten take 0.9% to 0.95%. Sequences were derived from whole blood, sampled in connection with sensitization to the hapten diphenylcyclopropenone (DPC). The receptors shown here come from a man aged 18-30 years with alopecia areata. Some clones in this sample may be carry-over from other donors' samples. Each CDR3 is given with its conserved first and last residue. D genes are given only for firm matches. Expanded clones get a size class; other rows say once, few or many, or leave the size out.

>TRBV5-1|TRBJ2-5|-|-
TGCGCCAGCAGCTTGGGTACACTCCAAGAGACCCAGTACTTC
CASSLGTLQETQYF
>TRBV7-8|TRBJ2-5|-|TRBD1
TGTGCCAGCAGCTTAGCAGGGGGCTATCAAGCCCAGTACTTC
CASSLAGGYQAQYF
>TRBV4-3|TRBJ2-4|-|TRBD1
TGCGCCAGCAGCCAATCGGGACAGGCTCTCCTTGTTGGCAAAAACATTCAGTACTTC
CASSQSGQALLVGKNIQYF
>TRBV3-1|TRBJ2-5|-|-
TGTGCCAGCAGCCTGGACACTCAGCAAGAGACCCAGTACTTC
CASSLDTQQETQYF
>TRBV18|TRBJ1-3|many|-
TGTGCCAGCTCCCTACCGCTACGTGAAAGCTCTGGAAACACCATATATTTT
CASSLPLRESSGNTIYF
>TRBV10-1|TRBJ2-5|-|TRBD1
TGCGCCAGCAGTGAAGACTCAGGGGGAACCCAGTACTTC
CASSEDSGGTQYF
>TRBV6-2/TRBV6-3|TRBJ2-7|-|TRBD2
TGTGCCAGCAGTTACTCCCTAATAGCGGGGGCCTACGAGCAGTACTTC
CASSYSLIAGAYEQYF
>TRBV7-2|TRBJ1-4|-|-
TGTGCCAGCAGCTTAGGACGGCAGAATGAAAAACTGTTTTTT
CASSLGRQNEKLFF
>TRBV27|TRBJ2-7|many|TRBD1
TGTGCCAGCATACGGTTGGGGGACAGCTCCTACGAGCAGTACTTC
CASIRLGDSSYEQYF
>TRBV27|TRBJ1-6|-|-
TGTGCCAGCAGTGGTAGGGTCCCAAATTCACCCCTCCACTTT
CASSGRVPNSPLHF
>TRBV7-6|TRBJ1-1|few|-
TGTGCCAGCAGCCCCCTGATGGCAGGGGAAGCTTTCTTT
CASSPLMAGEAFF
>TRBV5-1|TRBJ2-7|few|TRBD1
TGCGCCAGCAGCTCGGGGACAGGCGATTCCTACGAGCAGTACTTC
CASSSGTGDSYEQYF
>TRBV20-1|TRBJ1-1|few|-
TGCAGTGCTACTCCACAGATGAACACTGAAGCTTTCTTT
CSATPQMNTEAFF
>TRBV7-3|TRBJ2-1|-|TRBD1
TGTGCCAGCAGCCCAGGGGACAGGGAACGACTAAACAATGAGCAGTTCTTC
CASSPGDRERLNNEQFF
>TRBV7-2|TRBJ1-1|few|-
TGTGCCAGCAGCTTGGGGTGGAACACTGAAGCTTTCTTT
CASSLGWNTEAFF
>TRBV5-6|TRBJ1-3|-|-
TGTGCCAGCAGTTTTACAGGGCGTCGAGAGGGAGGAAACACCATATATTTT
CASSFTGRREGGNTIYF
>TRBV3-2|TRBJ2-3|few|-
TGTGCCAGCAGCCGAAATAAAGGACTAGCGGGGGGGTACACAGATACGCAGTATTTT
CASSRNKGLAGGYTDTQYF
>TRBV12-3/TRBV12-4|TRBJ2-6|few|-
TGTGCCAGTCTTAGCCCCCTGGCAGGCTCGGGACAACCCAACGTCCTGACTTTC
CASLSPLAGSGQPNVLTF
>TRBV9|TRBJ1-1|few|-
TGTGCCAGCAGCGCGAGGTTGAATTCGGACACTGAAGCTTTCTTT
CASSARLNSDTEAFF
>TRBV12-3/TRBV12-4|TRBJ2-7|-|TRBD1
TGTGCCAGCAGTTCGGGACAGGACTACGAGCAGTACTTC
CASSSGQDYEQYF
>TRBV6-6|TRBJ1-1|-|-
TGTGCCAGCAGTTCTCAAGGGCAGAACACTGAAGCTTTCTTT
CASSSQGQNTEAFF
>TRBV12-3/TRBV12-4|TRBJ1-3|few|-
TGTGCCAGCAGTCCCCCTTCTGGAAACACCATATATTTT
CASSPPSGNTIYF
>TRBV11-2|TRBJ1-1|few|-
TGTGCCAGCAGCTTAACCAACATGAACACTGAAGCTTTCTTT
CASSLTNMNTEAFF
>TRBV7-6|TRBJ2-2|-|-
TGTGCCAGCAGGCTGCCAGGGTCCTGGGAGCTGTTTTTT
CASRLPGSWELFF
>TRBV5-1|TRBJ2-5|-|-
TGCGCCAGCAGCTTGGAGGGATACCAAGAGACCCAGTACTTC
CASSLEGYQETQYF
>TRBV2|TRBJ2-6|-|-
TGTGCCAGCAGTCACAGGGCAGGGGGGACTGGGGCCAACGTCCTGACTTTC
CASSHRAGGTGANVLTF
>TRBV6-1|TRBJ2-6|-|-
TGTGCCAGCTCTGAAGGGCAGAGACGCTCTGGGGCCAACGTCCTGACTTTC
CASSEGQRRSGANVLTF
>TRBV11-2|TRBJ2-5|many|-
TGTGCCAGCAGCCCCCTCCTCAACGGTCGAGAGACCCAGTACTTC
CASSPLLNGRETQYF
>TRBV6-2/TRBV6-3|TRBJ2-6|few|-
TGTGCCAGCAGTTACGTGGGGACTGGGGCCAACGTCCTGACTTTC
CASSYVGTGANVLTF
>TRBV9|TRBJ2-2|-|TRBD1
TGTGCCAGCAGCCCTCGACAGGGGACCGGGGAGCTGTTTTTT
CASSPRQGTGELFF
>TRBV7-9|TRBJ1-4|few|TRBD1
TGTGCCAGCAGCTTAATTCAATGGCCCGGGACAGGTCGTGAAAAACTGTTTTTT
CASSLIQWPGTGREKLFF
>TRBV20-1|TRBJ2-5|many|TRBD2
TGCAGTGCTAGAGGACTAGCGGGGGGCCTGTACCAAGAGACCCAGTACTTC
CSARGLAGGLYQETQYF
>TRBV11-2|TRBJ2-5|many|-
TGTGCCAGCAGCTTAGAATCGCGTGAGACCCAGTACTTC
CASSLESRETQYF
>TRBV4-1|TRBJ2-7|-|-
TGCGCCAGCAGCCAGGGACCAAAGCAGTACTTC
CASSQGPKQYF
>TRBV5-4|TRBJ2-3|-|-
TGTGCCAGCAGCATAAAGGGGGTTAGCACAGATACGCAGTATTTT
CASSIKGVSTDTQYF
>TRBV12-3/TRBV12-4|TRBJ1-1|many|-
TGTGCCAGCAGTTTACTGGGGGCTAGCACTGAAGCTTTCTTT
CASSLLGASTEAFF
>TRBV4-2|TRBJ1-4|few|-
TGTGCCAGCAGCCAAGAGGGTAAATGGTGGGGTGAAAAACTGTTTTTT
CASSQEGKWWGEKLFF
>TRBV10-3|TRBJ2-5|-|TRBD1
TGTGCCATCAGGCAGGACAGGGGCTCGGAGACCCAGTACTTC
CAIRQDRGSETQYF
>TRBV6-4|TRBJ2-1|-|-
TGTGCCAGCACCCCCGGGGAGGGGGCGGCCAATGAGCAGTTCTTC
CASTPGEGAANEQFF
>TRBV4-2|TRBJ1-5|many|-
TGTGCCAGCAGCCAAGATCCGGGGGGTGGCAATCAGCCCCAGCATTTT
CASSQDPGGGNQPQHF
>TRBV10-3|TRBJ1-4|few|-
TGTGCCATCAGTGATTACGTGTGGGAAAAACTGTTTTTT
CAISDYVWEKLFF
>TRBV6-1|TRBJ2-1|many|-
TGTGCCAGCAGTGAATTTAGTACGAGCTCCTACAATGAGCAGTTCTTC
CASSEFSTSSYNEQFF
>TRBV11-2|TRBJ2-1|many|TRBD2
TGTGCCAGCAGCGAACTAGCGGGGAGAAATGAGCAGTTCTTC
CASSELAGRNEQFF
>TRBV12-3/TRBV12-4|TRBJ2-5|few|-
TGTGCCAGCAGTCCTCGGACTGTAATGTACCAAGAGACCCAGTACTTC
CASSPRTVMYQETQYF
>TRBV7-9|TRBJ2-5|-|-
TGTGCCAGCATCGCTCTCAGGATCCAAGAGACCCAGTACTTC
CASIALRIQETQYF
>TRBV20-1|TRBJ2-3|once|-
TGCAGTGCTAGAGTACCACGCCGGGGCACAGATACGCAGTATTTT
CSARVPRRGTDTQYF
>TRBV11-2|TRBJ1-5|few|-
TGTGCCAGCAGCACCGACAATCAGCCCCAGCATTTT
CASSTDNQPQHF
>TRBV20-1|TRBJ2-3|-|TRBD2
TGCAGTGCTAGGTGGACTAGCGGGGCGGCAGATACGCAGTATTTT
CSARWTSGAADTQYF
>TRBV12-3/TRBV12-4|TRBJ2-2|-|-
TGTGCCAGCAGTTTAAGGCAGGGAATTTTGCCGACCGGGGAGCTGTTTTTT
CASSLRQGILPTGELFF
>TRBV6-2/TRBV6-3|TRBJ2-3|many|TRBD2
TGTGCCAGCAGTTTGACTAGCGGGGGAGATACGCAGTATTTT
CASSLTSGGDTQYF
>TRBV20-1|TRBJ1-1|-|-
TGCAGTGCCGTAGGCAGGAACACTGAAGCTTTCTTT
CSAVGRNTEAFF
>TRBV7-9|TRBJ2-1|-|TRBD1
TGTGCCAGCAGCGGGGGACAGCCAAACTACAATGAGCAGTTCTTC
CASSGGQPNYNEQFF
>TRBV6-2/TRBV6-3|TRBJ2-2|-|-
TGTGCCAGCAGTGTGGGACCGCACACCGGGGAGCTGTTTTTT
CASSVGPHTGELFF
>TRBV18|TRBJ1-2|many|-
TGTGCCAGCTCACCAACGACGGAGCGGTTGGTTGAGGATGGCTACACCTTC
CASSPTTERLVEDGYTF